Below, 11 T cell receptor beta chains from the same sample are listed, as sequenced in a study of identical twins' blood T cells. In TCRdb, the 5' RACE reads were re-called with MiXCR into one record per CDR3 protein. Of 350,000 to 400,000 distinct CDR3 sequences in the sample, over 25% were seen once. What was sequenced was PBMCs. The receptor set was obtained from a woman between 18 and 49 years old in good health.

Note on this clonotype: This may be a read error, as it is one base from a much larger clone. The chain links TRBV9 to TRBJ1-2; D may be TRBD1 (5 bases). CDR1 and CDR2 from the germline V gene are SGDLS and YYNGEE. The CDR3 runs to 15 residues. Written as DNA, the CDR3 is TGTGCCAGCAACGTAGACCATTGGGGCAGCTATGGCTACACCTTC. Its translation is CASNVDHWGSYGYTF.

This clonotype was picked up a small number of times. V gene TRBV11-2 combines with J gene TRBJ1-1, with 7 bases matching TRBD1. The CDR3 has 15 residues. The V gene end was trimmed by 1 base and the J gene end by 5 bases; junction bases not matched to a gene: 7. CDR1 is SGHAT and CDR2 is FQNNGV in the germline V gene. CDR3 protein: CASSLAPGTATEAFF. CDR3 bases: TGTGCCAGCAGCTTAGCCCCCGGGACAGCTACTGAAGCTTTCTTT.

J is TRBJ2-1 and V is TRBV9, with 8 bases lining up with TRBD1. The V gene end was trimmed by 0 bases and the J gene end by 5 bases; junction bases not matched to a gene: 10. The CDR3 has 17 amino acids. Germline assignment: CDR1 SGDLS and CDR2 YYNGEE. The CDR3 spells CASSVAWVSDRDNEQFF. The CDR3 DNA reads TGTGCCAGCAGCGTAGCTTGGGTGTCGGACAGGGACAATGAGCAGTTCTTC. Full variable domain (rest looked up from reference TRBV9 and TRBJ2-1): DSGVTQTPKHLITATGQRVTLRCSPRSGDLSVYWYQQSLDQGLQFLIQYYNGEERAKGNILERFSAQQFPDLHSELNLSSLELGDSALYFCASSVAWVSDRDNEQFFGPGTRLTVL.

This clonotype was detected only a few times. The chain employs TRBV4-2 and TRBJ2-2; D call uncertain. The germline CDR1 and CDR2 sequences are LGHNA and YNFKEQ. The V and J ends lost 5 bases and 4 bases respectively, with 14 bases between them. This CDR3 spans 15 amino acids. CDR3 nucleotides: TGTGCCAGCAGCAAAGTACCAAAGAGCACCGGGGAGCTGTTTTTT. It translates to CASSKVPKSTGELFF.

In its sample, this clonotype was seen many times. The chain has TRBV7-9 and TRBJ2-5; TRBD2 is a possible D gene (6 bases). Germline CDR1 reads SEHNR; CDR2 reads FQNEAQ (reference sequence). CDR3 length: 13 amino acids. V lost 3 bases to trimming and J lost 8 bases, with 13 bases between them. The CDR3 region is CASSLRGRETQYF. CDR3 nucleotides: TGTGCCAGCAGCTTGCGGGGAAGAGAAACCCAGTACTTC.

CDR3 sequence: CSVQVSGANVLTF. Here the CDR3 DNA reads TGCAGCGTCCAGGTTTCTGGGGCCAACGTCCTGACTTTC. The chain has TRBV29-1 and TRBJ2-6; no firm D call. V gave up 6 bases and J gave up 1 base, with 7 bases separating them. In germline, CDR1 is SQVTM, CDR2 ANQGSEA. This CDR3 has 13 amino acids.

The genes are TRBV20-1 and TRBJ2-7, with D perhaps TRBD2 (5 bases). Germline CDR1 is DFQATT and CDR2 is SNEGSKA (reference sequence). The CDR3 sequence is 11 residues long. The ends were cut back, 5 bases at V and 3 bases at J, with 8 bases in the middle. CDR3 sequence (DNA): TGCAGTGCTGGCCGGGGCTACGAGCAGTACTTC. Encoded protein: CSAGRGYEQYF.

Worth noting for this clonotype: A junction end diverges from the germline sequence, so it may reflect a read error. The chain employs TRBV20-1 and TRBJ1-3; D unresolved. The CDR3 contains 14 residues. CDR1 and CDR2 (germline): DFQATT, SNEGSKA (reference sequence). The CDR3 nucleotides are TGCAGTGCTAGAGAGGGTCCATCCGGAAACACCATACATTTT. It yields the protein CSAREGPSGNTIHF.

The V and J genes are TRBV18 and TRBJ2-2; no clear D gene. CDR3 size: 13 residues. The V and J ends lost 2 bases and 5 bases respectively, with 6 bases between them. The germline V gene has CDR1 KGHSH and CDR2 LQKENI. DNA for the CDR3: TGTGCCAGCTCACCAGGGATGACCGGGGAGCTGTTTTTT. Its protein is CASSPGMTGELFF.

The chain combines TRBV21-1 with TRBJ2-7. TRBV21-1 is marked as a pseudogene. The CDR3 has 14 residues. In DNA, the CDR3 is TGTGCCAGCAGCAAAGAAACGGCGACCTACGAGCAGTACTTC. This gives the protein CASSKETATYEQYF.

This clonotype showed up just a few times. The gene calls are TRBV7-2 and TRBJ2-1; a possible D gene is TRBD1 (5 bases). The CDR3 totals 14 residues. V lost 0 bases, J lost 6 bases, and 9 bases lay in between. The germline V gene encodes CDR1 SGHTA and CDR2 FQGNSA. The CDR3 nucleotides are TGTGCCAGCAGCTTAGCCGGCAGGGCCAATGAGCAGTTCTTC. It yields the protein CASSLAGRANEQFF.